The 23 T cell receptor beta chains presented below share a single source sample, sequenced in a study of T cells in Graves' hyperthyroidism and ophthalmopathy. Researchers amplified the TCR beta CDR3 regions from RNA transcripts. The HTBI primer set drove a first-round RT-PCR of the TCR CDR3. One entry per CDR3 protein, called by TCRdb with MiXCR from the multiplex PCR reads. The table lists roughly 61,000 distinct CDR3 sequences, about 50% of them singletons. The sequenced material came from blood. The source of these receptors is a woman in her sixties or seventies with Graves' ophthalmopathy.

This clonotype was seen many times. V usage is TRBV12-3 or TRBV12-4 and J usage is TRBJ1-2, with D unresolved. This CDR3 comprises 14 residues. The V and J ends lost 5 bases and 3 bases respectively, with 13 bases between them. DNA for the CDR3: TGTGCCAGCAGTCCCCGGACTTATTACTATGGCTACACCTTC. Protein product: CASSPRTYYYGYTF.

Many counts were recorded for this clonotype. CDR3 coding DNA: TGCAGTGCCCGACGGAGTAGTATGACTAGTGGTACGCAGTATTTT. Its protein is CSARRSSMTSGTQYF. The rearrangement links TRBV20-1 to TRBJ2-3; a weak D match, TRBD2 (6 bases). This CDR3 is 15 amino acids long. The V gene's germline CDR1 is DFQATT and CDR2 SNEGSKA (reference sequence). Between the trimmed V and J ends, which lost 6 bases and 8 bases, there was a span of 24 bases.

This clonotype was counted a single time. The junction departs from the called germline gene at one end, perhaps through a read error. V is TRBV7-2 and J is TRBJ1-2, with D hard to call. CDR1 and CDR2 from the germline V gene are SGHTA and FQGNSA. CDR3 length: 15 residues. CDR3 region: CASSLVLSNRDGYTF. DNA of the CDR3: TGTGCCAGCAGCTTGGTATTGAGTAATAGGGATGGCTATACCTTC.

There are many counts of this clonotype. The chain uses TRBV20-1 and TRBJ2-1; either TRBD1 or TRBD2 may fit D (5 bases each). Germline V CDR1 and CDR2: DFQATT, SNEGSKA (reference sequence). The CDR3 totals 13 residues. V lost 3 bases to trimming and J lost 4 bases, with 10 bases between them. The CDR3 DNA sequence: TGCAGTGCTAGGCCGGGACGTTACAATGAGCAGTTCTTC. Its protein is CSARPGRYNEQFF.

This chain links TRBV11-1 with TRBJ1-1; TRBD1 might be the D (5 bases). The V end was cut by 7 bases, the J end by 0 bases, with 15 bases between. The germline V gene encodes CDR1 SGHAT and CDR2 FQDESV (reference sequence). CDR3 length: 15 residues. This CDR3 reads CASNLGTGVNTEAFF. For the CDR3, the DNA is TGTGCCAGCAATCTCGGGACGGGAGTGAACACTGAAGCTTTCTTT.

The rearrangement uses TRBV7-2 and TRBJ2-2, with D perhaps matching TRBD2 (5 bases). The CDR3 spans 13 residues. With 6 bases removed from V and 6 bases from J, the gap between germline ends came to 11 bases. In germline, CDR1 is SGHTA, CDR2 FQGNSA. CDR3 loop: CASRTIHPGELFF. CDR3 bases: TGTGCCAGCAGGACTATACATCCCGGGGAGCTGTTTTTT.

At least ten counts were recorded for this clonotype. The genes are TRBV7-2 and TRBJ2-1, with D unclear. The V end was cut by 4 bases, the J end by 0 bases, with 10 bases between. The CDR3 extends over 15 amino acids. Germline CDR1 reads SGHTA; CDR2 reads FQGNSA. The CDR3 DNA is TGTGCCAGCAGCTCAGACTCCGGCTCCTACAATGAGCAGTTCTTC. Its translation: CASSSDSGSYNEQFF.

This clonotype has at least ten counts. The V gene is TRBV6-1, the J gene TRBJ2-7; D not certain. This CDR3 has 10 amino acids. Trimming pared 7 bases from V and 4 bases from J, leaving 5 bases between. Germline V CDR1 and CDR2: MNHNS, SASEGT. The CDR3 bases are TGTGCCAGCAACGGGTACGAGCAGTACTTC. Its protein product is CASNGYEQYF.

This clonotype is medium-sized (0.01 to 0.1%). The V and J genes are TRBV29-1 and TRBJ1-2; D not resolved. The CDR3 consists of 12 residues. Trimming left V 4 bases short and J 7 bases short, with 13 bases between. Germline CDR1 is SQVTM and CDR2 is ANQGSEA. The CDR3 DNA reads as TGCAGCGTTGGTCTAGGGAAGGGTGGCTACACCTTC. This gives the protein CSVGLGKGGYTF.

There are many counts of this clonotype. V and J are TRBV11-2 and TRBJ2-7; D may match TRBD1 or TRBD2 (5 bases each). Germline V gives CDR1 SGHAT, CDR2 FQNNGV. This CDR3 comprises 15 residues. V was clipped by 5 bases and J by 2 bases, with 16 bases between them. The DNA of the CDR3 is TGTGCCAGCAGCAAAACACACCCGGGACCCTACGAGCAGTACTTC. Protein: CASSKTHPGPYEQYF.

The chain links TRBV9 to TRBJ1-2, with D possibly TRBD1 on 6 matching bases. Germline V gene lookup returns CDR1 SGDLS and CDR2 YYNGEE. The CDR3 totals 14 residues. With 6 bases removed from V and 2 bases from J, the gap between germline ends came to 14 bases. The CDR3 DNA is TGTGCCAGCACCCTGGACAGTGCCAACTATGGCTACACCTTC. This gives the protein CASTLDSANYGYTF.

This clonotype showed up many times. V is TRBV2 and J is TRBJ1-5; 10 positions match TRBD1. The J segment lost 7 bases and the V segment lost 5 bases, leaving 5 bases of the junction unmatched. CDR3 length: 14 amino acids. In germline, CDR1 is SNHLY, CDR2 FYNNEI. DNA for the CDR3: TGTGCCAGCAGTAAGGGACAGGGGTTGCAGCCCCAGCATTTT. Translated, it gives CASSKGQGLQPQHF.

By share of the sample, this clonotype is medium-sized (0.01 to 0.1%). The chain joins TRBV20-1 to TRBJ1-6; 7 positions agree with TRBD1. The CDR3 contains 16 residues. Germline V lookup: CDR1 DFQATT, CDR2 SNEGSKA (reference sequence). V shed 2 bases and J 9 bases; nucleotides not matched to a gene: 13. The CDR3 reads CSARTGDSLVGSPLHF. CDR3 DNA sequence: TGCAGTGCTAGAACTGGGGACAGTTTGGTTGGTTCACCCCTCCACTTT.

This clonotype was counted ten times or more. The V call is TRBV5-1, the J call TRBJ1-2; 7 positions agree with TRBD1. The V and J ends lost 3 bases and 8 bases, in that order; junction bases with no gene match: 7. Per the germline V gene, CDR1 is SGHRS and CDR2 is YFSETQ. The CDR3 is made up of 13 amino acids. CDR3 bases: TGCGCCAGCAGCTCACAGGGGCTGGAGGGCTACACCTTC. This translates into CASSSQGLEGYTF. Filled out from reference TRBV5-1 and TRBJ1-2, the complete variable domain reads KAGVTQTPRYLIKTRGQQVTLSCSPISGHRSVSWYQQTPGQGLQFLFEYFSETQRNKGNFPGRFSGRQFSNSRSEMNVSTLELGDSALYLCASSSQGLEGYTFGSGTRLTVV.

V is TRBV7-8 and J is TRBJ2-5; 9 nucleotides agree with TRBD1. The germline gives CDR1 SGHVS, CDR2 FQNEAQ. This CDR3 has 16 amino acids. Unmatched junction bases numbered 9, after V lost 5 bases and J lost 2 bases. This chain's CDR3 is CASSLHRGLNQETQYF. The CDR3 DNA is TGTGCCAGCAGCCTCCACAGGGGGCTAAATCAAGAGACCCAGTACTTC. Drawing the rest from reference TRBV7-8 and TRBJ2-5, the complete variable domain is GAGVSQSPRYKVAKRGQDVALRCDPISGHVSLFWYQQALGQGPEFLTYFQNEAQLDKSGLPSDRFFAERPEGSVSTLKIQRTQQEDSAVYLCASSLHRGLNQETQYFGPGTRLLVL.

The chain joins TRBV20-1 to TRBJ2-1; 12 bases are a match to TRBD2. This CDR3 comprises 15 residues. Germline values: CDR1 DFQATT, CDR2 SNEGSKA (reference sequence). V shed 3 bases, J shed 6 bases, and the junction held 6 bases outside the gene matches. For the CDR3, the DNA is TGCAGTGCTAGCGGGACTAGCGGGCTCCTCAATGAGCAGTTCTTC. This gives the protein CSASGTSGLLNEQFF.

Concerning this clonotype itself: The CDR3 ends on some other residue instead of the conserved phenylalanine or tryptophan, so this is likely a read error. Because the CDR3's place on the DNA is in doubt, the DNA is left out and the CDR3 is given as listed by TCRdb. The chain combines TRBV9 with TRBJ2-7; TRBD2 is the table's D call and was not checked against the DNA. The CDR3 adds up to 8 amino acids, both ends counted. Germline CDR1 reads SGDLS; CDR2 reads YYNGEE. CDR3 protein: CASSVLAG.

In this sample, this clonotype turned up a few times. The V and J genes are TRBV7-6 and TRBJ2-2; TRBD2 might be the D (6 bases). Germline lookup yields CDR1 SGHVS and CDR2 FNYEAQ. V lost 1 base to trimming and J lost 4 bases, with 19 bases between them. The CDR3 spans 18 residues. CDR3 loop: CASSLVLPGGSSTGELFF. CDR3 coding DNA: TGTGCCAGCAGCTTAGTTCTCCCTGGGGGGAGCAGCACCGGGGAGCTGTTTTTT. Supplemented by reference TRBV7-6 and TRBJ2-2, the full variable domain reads GAGVSQSPRYKVTKRGQDVALRCDPISGHVSLYWYRQALGQGPEFLTYFNYEAQQDKSGLPNDRFSAERPEGSISTLTIQRTEQRDSAMYRCASSLVLPGGSSTGELFFGEGSRLTVL.

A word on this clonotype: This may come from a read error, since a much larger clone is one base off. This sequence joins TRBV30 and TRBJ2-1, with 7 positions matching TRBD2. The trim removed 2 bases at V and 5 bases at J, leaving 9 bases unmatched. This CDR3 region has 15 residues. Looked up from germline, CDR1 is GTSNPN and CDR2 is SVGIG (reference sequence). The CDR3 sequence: CAWSRAGERDNEQFF. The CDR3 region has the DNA TGTGCCTGGAGTAGGGCGGGAGAAAGGGACAATGAGCAGTTCTTC.

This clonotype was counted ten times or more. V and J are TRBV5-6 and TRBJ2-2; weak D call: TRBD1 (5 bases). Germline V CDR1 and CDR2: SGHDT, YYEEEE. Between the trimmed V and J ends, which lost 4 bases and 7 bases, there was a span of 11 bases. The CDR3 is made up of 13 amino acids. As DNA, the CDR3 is TGTGCCAGCAGCGGGGCTAGAGTCGGGGAGCTGTTTTTT. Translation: CASSGARVGELFF.

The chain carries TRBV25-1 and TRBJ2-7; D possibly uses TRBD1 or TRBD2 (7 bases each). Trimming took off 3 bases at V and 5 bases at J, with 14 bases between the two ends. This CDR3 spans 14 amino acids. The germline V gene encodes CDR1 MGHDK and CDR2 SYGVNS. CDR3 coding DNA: TGTGCCAGCAGTGATCGGGGAGGGGGCGACGAGCAGTACTTC. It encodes CASSDRGGGDEQYF.

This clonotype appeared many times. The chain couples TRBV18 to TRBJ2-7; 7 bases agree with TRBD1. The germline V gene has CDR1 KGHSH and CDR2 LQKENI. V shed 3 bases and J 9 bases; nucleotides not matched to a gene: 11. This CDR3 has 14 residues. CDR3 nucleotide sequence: TGTGCCAGCTCACCTCAGGGGACAGAGACGGTGCAGTACTTC. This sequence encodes CASSPQGTETVQYF.

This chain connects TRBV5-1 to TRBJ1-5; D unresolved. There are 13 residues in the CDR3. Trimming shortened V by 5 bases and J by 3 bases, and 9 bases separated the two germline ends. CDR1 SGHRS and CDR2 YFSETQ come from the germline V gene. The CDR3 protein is CASSLRINQPQHF. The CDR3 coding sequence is TGCGCCAGCAGTTTGCGGATCAATCAGCCCCAGCATTTT.